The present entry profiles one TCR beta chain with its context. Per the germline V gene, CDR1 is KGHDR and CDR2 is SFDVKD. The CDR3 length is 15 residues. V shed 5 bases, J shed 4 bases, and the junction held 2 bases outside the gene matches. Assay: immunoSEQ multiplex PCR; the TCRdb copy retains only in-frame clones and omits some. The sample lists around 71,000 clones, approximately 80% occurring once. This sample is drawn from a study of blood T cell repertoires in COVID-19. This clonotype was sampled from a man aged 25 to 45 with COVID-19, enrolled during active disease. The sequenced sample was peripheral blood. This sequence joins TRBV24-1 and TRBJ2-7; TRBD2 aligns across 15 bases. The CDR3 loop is CATSAGTSGRYEQYF. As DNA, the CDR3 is TGTGCCACCAGTGCCGGGACTAGCGGGAGGTACGAGCAGTACTTC.